This T cell receptor beta chain was identified in a study of T cells in Graves' hyperthyroidism and ophthalmopathy. Amplified TCR beta CDR3 regions came from RNA transcripts. First-round RT-PCR targeting the TCR CDR3 was performed with the HTBI primer set. TCRdb re-analysed the multiplex PCR reads in MiXCR, keeping a single row per CDR3 protein. The sample has about 640,000 distinct CDR3 sequences; less than 25% are singletons. CDR3 size: 14 residues. Germline V gene sequence: CDR1 MNHNS, CDR2 SASEGT. Between the trimmed V and J ends, which lost 2 bases and 1 base, there was a span of 9 bases. The V gene is TRBV6-1, the J gene TRBJ2-7; D perhaps matches TRBD1 (5 bases). The clonotype was recovered from a man aged 30-40 years with Graves' ophthalmopathy. The sample consisted of blood. The CDR3 bases are TGTGCCAGCAGTGAACCCGACAGTTCCTACGAGCAGTACTTC. This encodes CASSEPDSSYEQYF.